The 2 T cell receptor beta chains below all came from one sample that was sequenced in a study of cytomegalovirus exposure and HLA in healthy donors. PCR employed 60 Vbeta and 13 Jbeta primers. Method: immunoSEQ multiplex PCR; TCRdb's copy keeps in-frame clones and lacks some. The sample records approximately 250,000 clones, just under 80% being singletons. The specimen was PBMCs. These receptors were taken from a boy aged 10-17 years in good health and CMV-seronegative.

This chain joins TRBV6-1 and TRBJ1-1, with a possible D match to TRBD1 (5 bases). V lost 2 bases to trimming and J lost 4 bases, with 11 bases between them. Germline V gene data show CDR1 as MNHNS and CDR2 as SASEGT. The CDR3 is 14 residues long. Here the CDR3 reads CASSENQGTTEAFF. The CDR3 DNA sequence: TGTGCCAGCAGTGAAAATCAGGGAACCACTGAAGCTTTCTTT.

The V call is TRBV19, the J call TRBJ2-6; 9 bases line up with TRBD1. Germline CDR1 LNHDA, CDR2 SQIVND (reference sequence). V was pared by 6 bases and J by 3 bases, with 3 bases of the junction left unmatched. The CDR3 is 15 amino acids. The chain's CDR3 is CASRGTGNGANVLTF. The CDR3 coding sequence is TGTGCCAGTAGAGGGACAGGGAATGGGGCCAACGTCCTGACTTTC.